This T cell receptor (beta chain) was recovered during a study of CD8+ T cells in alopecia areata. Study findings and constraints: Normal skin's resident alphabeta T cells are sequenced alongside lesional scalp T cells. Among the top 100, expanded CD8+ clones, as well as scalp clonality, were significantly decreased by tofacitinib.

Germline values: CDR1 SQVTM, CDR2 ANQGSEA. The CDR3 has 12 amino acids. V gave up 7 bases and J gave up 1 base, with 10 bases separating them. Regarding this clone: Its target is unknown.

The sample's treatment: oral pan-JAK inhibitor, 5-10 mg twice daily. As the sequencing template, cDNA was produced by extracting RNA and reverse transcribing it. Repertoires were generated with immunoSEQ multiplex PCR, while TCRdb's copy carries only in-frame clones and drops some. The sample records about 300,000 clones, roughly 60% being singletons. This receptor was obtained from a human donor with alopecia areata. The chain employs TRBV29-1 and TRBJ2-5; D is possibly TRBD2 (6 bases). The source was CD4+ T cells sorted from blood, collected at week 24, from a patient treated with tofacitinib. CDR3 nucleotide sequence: TGCAGCGGTGTCGGGGGCCAAGAGACCCAGTACTTC. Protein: CSGVGGQETQYF.